This T cell receptor (beta chain) stems from a study of CD8 T cell repertoires and HIV-1 epitope variants (dated by TCRdb to 2018 to 2020). General notes on the study: In separate culture wells, T cells were stimulated with each of twenty-five peptides that represented autologous and known Gag and Nef epitope variants. The epitopes tested were three Gag epitope families plus Nef HW9 and YT9. Among the control conditions were a peptide pool of CMV, EBV and flu, the Ebola AY9 epitope serving as a negative control, and a well with no peptide. An aliquot of 1M T cells was saved as an uncultured baseline condition, separate from the 83 T cell cultures. Cultures were maintained for about ten days in IMDM with gentamicin, and half-media changes adding IL-2, IL-7 and IL-15 were performed on days 3 and 7. Using the EasySep Human T Cell Enrichment Kit, T cells were enriched and then co-cultured with an equal number of autologous T cell-negative cells acting as antigen-presenting cells. A total of more than 75 T cell cultures were run, with each culture condition done in triplicate except for one peptide, which was done in duplicate.

Turning to this clone: No antigen is known for it. Base qualities are not recorded, but no much larger clone differs from it by a single base.

Sequencing of TCR beta CDR3 regions was performed at survey depth on the immunoSEQ platform. The QIAamp DNA micro kit was used to extract genomic DNA from every cultured and uncultured CD8+ T cell population. As for how the authors treated the data: Any sample with under 5,000 productive reads was excluded, and this exclusion removed about 7% of the 75 cultures stimulated with HIV peptides. Sequences were trimmed to CDR3 by a MANAFEST web app, and nonproductive sequences, CDR3s under 5 amino acids, and sequences not starting with C or ending with F/W were removed. For a clonotype to count as antigen-specific, the clonotype had to expand relative to the no-peptide control in at least 2 of 3 replicates at FDR 0.01, and only within one epitope family. A specific clonotype also had to show a frequency at least fivefold higher than in wells stimulated with peptides from other epitope families. TCRdb re-hosts the immuneACCESS table, in-frame sequences only. Its copies lack some clones; in the studies checked, an unresolved V gene accounts for under half of them, and the cause for the rest is not known. D and trimming come from the DNA, and the V and J calls and clone size come from that table. The sample includes about 5,600 clones, with under 65% observed a single time. The biggest ten clones account for roughly 45% of the sample.

Results the study describes overall, beyond this receptor: About 5 clonotypes recognized the Nef KF9 family and one the HW9 family, with no responses to the TAALDMSHF plasma variant. The assay identified only TCR beta chains and indicated proliferation to antigen, not T cell function or cytokine profile. Nine antigen-specific TCR beta clonotypes were identified, and roughly 6 of them appeared cross-reactive for autologous or known escape epitope variants.

The EasySep Human CD8+ T Cell Enrichment Kit was used on day 10 to isolate CD8+ T cells from every culture. Sequenced sample: cultured CD8+ T cells derived from PBMCs. The TCR originated in a male donor with HIV.

The CDR3: CASSIDRGEEEQYF. DNA sequence: TGTGCCAGCAGTATTGACAGGGGGGAGGAAGAGCAGTACTTC. The chain was built from TRBV28 and TRBJ2-7, with 9 central nucleotides matching TRBD1. The CDR3 sequence holds 14 residues, the cysteine and phenylalanine included. Only the CDR3 region is kept as DNA, spanning 42 bases read in frame from base 1. Trimming leaves V shorter by 5 bases and J shorter by 7 bases, with the junction holding 9 bases beyond the gene matches. The germline V gene provides CDR1 MDHEN and CDR2 SYDVKM.